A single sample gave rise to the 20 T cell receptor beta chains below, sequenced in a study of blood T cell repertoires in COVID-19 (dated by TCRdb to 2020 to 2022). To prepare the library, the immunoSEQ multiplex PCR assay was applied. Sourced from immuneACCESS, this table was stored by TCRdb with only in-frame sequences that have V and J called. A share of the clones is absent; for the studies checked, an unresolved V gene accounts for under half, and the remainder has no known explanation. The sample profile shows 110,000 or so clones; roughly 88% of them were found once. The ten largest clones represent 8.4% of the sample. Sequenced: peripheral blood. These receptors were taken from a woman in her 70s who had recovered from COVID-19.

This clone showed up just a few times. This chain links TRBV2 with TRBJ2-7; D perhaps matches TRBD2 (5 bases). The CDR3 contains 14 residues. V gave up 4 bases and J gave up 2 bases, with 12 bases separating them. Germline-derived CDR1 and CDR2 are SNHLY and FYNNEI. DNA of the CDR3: TGTGCCAGCAGTGGGCTACAGCGGCCCTACGAGCAGTACTTC. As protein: CASSGLQRPYEQYF.

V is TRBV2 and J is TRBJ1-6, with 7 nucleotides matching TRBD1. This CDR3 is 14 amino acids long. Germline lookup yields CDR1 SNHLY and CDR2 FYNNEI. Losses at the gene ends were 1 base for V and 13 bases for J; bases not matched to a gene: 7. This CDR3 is CASSEVGAGGPLHF. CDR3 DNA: TGTGCCAGCAGTGAAGTGGGGGCAGGGGGGCCCCTCCACTTT.

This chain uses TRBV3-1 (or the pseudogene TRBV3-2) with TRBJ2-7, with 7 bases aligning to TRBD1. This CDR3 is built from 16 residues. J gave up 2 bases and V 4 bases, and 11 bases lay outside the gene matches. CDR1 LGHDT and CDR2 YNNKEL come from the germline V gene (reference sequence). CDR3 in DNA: TGTGCCAGCAGCCCACTACAGGGGTGGAACACCTACGAGCAGTACTTC. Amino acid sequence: CASSPLQGWNTYEQYF.

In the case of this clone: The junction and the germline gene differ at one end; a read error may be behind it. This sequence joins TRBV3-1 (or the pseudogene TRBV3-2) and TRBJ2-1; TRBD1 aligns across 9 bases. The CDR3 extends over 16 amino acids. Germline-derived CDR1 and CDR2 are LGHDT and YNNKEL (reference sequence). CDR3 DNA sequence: TGTGCCAGCAGGCAAGGAAGGGACAGGGATTGGGGTGAGCAGTTCTTC. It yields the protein CASRQGRDRDWGEQFF.

Here the CDR3 DNA reads TGTGCCAGCGCGGACCCTCCGGGGACAGGGTTCTCTGGAAACACCATATATTTT. It is translated as CASADPPGTGFSGNTIYF. This chain connects TRBV9 to TRBJ1-3; TRBD1 matches at 9 bases. With V trimmed by 7 bases and J by 0 bases, 14 bases remained unmatched. CDR3 length: 18 amino acids. Germline CDR1 reads SGDLS; CDR2 reads YYNGEE.

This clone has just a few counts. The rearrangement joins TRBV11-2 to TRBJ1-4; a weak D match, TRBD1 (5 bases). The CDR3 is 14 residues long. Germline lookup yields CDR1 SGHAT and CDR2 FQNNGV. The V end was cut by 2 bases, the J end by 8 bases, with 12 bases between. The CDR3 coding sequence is TGTGCCAGCAGCTTAATGTATAGGGGAGAAAAACTGTTTTTT. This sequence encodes CASSLMYRGEKLFF.

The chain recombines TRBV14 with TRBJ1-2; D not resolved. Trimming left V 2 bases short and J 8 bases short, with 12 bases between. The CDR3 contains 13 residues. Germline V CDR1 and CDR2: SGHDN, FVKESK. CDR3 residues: CASSQSRGSGYTF. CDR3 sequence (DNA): TGTGCCAGCAGCCAATCTCGGGGATCCGGCTACACCTTC.

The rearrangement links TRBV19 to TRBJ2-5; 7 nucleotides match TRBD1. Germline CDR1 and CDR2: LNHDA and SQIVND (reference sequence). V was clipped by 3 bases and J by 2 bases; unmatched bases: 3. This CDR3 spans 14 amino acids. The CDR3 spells CASSMRDRQETQYF. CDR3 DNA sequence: TGTGCCAGTAGTATGAGGGACAGACAAGAGACCCAGTACTTC.

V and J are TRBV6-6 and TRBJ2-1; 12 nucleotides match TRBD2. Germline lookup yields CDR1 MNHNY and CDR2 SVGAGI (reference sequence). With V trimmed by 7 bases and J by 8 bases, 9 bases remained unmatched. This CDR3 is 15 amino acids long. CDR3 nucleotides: TGTGCCAGCACCCGCGCAGCTAGCGGGAGGGATGAGCAGTTCTTC. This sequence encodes CASTRAASGRDEQFF.

For the CDR3, the DNA is TGCGCCAGCAGCTTGGCTAGCGGGGGGCCGGGTGAGCAGTTCTTC. Translating it yields CASSLASGGPGEQFF. The chain joins TRBV5-1 to TRBJ2-1; 11 nucleotides align to TRBD2. V was pared by 0 bases and J by 9 bases, with 5 bases of the junction left unmatched. CDR1 is SGHRS, CDR2 YFSETQ, per germline. The CDR3 length is 15 residues.

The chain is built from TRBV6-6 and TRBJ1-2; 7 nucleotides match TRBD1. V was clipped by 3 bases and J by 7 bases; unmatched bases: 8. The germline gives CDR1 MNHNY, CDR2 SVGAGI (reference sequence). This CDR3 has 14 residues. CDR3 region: CASSYSQTGTGYTF. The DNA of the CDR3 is TGTGCCAGCAGTTATTCTCAGACAGGGACTGGCTACACCTTC.

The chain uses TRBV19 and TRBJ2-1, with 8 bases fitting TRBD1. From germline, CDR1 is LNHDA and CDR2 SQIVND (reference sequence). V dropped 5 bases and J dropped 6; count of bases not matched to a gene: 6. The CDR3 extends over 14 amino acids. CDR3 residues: CASSWRTGFNEQFF. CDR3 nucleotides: TGTGCCAGTAGTTGGAGGACAGGGTTCAATGAGCAGTTCTTC.

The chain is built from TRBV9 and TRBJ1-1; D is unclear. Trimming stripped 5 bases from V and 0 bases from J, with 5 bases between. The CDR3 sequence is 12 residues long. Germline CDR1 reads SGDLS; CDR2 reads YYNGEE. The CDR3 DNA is TGTGCCAGCAGTGCGGTGAACACTGAAGCTTTCTTT. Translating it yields CASSAVNTEAFF.

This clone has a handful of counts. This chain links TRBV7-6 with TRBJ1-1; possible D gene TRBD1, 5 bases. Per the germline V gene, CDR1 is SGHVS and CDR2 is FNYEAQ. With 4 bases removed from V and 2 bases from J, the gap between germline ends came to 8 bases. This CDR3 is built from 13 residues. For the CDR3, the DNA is TGTGCCAGCAGCTCTACAGGAAACACTGAAGCTTTCTTT. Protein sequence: CASSSTGNTEAFF.

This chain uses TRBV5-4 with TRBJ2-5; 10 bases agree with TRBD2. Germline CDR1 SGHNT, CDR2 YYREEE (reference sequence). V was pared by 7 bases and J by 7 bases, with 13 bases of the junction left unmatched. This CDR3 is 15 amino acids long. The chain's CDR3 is CASREVAGGRGTQYF. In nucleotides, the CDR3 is TGTGCCAGCCGGGAGGTAGCGGGGGGAAGAGGGACCCAGTACTTC.

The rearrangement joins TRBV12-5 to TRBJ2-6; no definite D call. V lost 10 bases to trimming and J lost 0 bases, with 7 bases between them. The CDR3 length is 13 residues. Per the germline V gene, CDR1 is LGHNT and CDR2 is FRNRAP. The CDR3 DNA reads TGTGCTACCCTTTCCTCTGGGGCCAACGTCCTGACTTTC. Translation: CATLSSGANVLTF.

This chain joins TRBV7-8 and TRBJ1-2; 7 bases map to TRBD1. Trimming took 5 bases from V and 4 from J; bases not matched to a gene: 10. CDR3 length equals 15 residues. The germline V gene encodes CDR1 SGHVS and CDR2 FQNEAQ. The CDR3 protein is CASSPRGAGIYGYTF. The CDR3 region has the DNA TGTGCCAGCAGCCCCAGGGGGGCGGGAATCTATGGCTACACCTTC.

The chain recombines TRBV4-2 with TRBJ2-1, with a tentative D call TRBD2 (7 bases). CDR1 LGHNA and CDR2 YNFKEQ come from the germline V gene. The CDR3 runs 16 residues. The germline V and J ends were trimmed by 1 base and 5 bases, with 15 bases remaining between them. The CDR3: CASSQVGGGPDNEQFF. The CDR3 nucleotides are TGTGCCAGCAGCCAAGTTGGGGGGGGGCCCGACAATGAGCAGTTCTTC.

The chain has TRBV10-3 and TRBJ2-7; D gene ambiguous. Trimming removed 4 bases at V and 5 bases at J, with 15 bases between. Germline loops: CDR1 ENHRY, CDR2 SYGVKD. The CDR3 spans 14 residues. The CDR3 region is CAISAAGRADEQYF. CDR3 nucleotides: TGTGCCATCAGTGCGGCAGGCCGCGCAGACGAGCAGTACTTC.

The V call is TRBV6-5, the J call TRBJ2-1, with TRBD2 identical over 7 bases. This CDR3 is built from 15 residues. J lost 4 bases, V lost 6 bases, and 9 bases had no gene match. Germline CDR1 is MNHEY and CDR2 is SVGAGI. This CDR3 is CASRPGKGGYNEQFF. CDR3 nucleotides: TGTGCCAGCAGGCCAGGGAAGGGAGGGTACAATGAGCAGTTCTTC.